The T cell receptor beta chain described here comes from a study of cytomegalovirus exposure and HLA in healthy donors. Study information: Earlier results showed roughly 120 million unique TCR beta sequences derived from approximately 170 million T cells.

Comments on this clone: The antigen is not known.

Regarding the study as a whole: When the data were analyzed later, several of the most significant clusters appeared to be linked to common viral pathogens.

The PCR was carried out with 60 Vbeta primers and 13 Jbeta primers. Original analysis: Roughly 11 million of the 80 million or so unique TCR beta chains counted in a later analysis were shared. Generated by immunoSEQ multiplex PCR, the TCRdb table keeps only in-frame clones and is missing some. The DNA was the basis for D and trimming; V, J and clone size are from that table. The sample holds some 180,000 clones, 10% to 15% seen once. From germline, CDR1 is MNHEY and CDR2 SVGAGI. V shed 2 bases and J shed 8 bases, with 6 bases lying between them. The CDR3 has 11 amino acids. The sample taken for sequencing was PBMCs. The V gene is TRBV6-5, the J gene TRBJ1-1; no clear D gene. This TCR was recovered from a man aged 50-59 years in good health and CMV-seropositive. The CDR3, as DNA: TGTGCCAGCAGTTACCGGGAAGAAGCTTTCTTT. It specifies CASSYREEAFF.